The 5 T cell receptor beta chains below come from one sample, sequenced in a study of blood T cell repertoires in COVID-19 (TCRdb year 2020). The library was produced with the immunoSEQ multiplex PCR assay. This is the immuneACCESS table as TCRdb keeps it, with only in-frame sequences that have V and J called. A part of the clones is gone; compared with another copy, unresolved V genes explain less than half, and the rest is unexplained. The table for this sample lists about 110,000 clones; roughly 80% of them were counted only once. The biggest ten clones account for 15% to 17% of the sample. Specimen: peripheral blood. The receptors here all came from a woman aged 80 or over with acute or convalescent COVID-19.

V gene TRBV2 combines with J gene TRBJ2-2; D remains ambiguous. This CDR3 region has 14 residues. Per the germline V gene, CDR1 is SNHLY and CDR2 is FYNNEI. Trimming pared 5 bases from V and 4 bases from J, leaving 11 bases between. CDR3 sequence: CASSIVTGTGELFF. CDR3 DNA: TGTGCCAGCAGTATCGTAACTGGCACCGGGGAGCTGTTTTTT.

V is TRBV2 and J is TRBJ1-2; possible D gene TRBD1, 6 bases. Germline V gene data show CDR1 as SNHLY and CDR2 as FYNNEI. The CDR3 sequence is 13 residues long. The V end was cut by 6 bases, the J end by 3 bases, with 11 bases between. DNA of the CDR3: TGTGCCAGCAGACACAGGGTTGACTATGGCTACACCTTC. Amino acids: CASRHRVDYGYTF. Combining the CDR3 with reference TRBV2 and TRBJ1-2 gives the whole variable domain EPEVTQTPSHQVTQMGQEVILRCVPISNHLYFYWYRQILGQKVEFLVSFYNNEISEKSEIFDDQFSVERPDGSNFTLKIRSTKLEDSAMYFCASRHRVDYGYTFGSGTRLTVV.

This clone was recorded once. V gene TRBV5-1 combines with J gene TRBJ2-5, with 11 nucleotides matching TRBD2. Trimming took 0 bases from V and 4 from J; bases not matched to a gene: 5. The CDR3 extends over 16 amino acids. Germline assignment: CDR1 SGHRS and CDR2 YFSETQ. The CDR3 DNA reads TGCGCCAGCAGCTTGGCTATCGGACTAGCGGGAGAGACCCAGTACTTC. Its translation is CASSLAIGLAGETQYF.

The chain employs TRBV5-1 and TRBJ2-1; TRBD2 matches 8 bases. The germline V gene has CDR1 SGHRS and CDR2 YFSETQ. The V gene end was trimmed by 2 bases and the J gene end by 5 bases; junction bases not matched to a gene: 3. This CDR3 region has 14 residues. In DNA form, the CDR3 reads TGCGCCAGCAGCTTTGGAGCGGGAGACAATGAGCAGTTCTTC. Its protein is CASSFGAGDNEQFF.

The V gene is TRBV12-2, the J gene TRBJ1-2; the table's D call, TRBD1, has no DNA check behind it. TRBV12-2 is flagged as a pseudogene. This CDR3 is built from 15 residues. In DNA, the CDR3 is TGTGCAAGTCGCAAGTCAAAGGGGTGGAACTATGGCTACACCTTC. Translated, it gives CASRKSKGWNYGYTF.